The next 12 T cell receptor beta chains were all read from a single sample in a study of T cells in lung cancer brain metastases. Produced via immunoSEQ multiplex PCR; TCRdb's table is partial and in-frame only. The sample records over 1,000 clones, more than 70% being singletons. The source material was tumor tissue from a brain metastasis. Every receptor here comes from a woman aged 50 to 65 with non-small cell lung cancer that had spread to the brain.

The CDR3 sequence is CASSYPGQGQETQYF. CDR3 DNA: TGTGCCAGCAGTTACCCGGGACAGGGTCAAGAGACCCAGTACTTC. This chain links TRBV6-6 with TRBJ2-5; 9 bases align to TRBD1. Germline CDR1 and CDR2: MNHNY and SVGAGI (reference sequence). The CDR3 loop spans 15 amino acids. Unmatched junction bases numbered 3, after V lost 2 bases and J lost 2 bases.

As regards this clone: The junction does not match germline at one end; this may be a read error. DNA for the CDR3: TGCGCCAGCAGCTTGGGGGGAGACACAAATACGCAGTATTTT. The encoded protein is CASSLGGDTNTQYF. V usage is TRBV5-1 and J usage is TRBJ2-3; weak D call: TRBD2 (5 bases). Germline V gene data show CDR1 as SGHRS and CDR2 as YFSETQ. This CDR3 has 14 amino acids.

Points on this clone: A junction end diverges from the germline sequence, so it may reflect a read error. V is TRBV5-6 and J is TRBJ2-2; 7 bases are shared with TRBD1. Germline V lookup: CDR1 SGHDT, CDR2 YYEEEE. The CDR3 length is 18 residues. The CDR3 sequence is CASSFQVKDRVLSGELFF. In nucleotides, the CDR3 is TGTGCCAGCAGCTTTCAAGTTAAAGACAGGGTCTTGTCCGGGGAACTGTTTTTT.

CDR3 in DNA: TGTGCCAGCAGTTCGACAGGATACACTGAAGCTTTCTTT. This translates into CASSSTGYTEAFF. The chain carries TRBV6-5 and TRBJ1-1, with D possibly being TRBD1 (6 bases). V lost 4 bases to trimming and J lost 3 bases, with 9 bases between them. CDR3 length: 13 amino acids. The germline CDR1 and CDR2 sequences are MNHEY and SVGAGI.

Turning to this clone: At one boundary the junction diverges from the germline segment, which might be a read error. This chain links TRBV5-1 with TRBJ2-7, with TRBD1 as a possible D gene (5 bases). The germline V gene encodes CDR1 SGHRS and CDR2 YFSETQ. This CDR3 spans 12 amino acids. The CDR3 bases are TGCGCCAGCAGCTTGGGGGGCTACGAACAGTACTTC. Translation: CASSLGGYEQYF.

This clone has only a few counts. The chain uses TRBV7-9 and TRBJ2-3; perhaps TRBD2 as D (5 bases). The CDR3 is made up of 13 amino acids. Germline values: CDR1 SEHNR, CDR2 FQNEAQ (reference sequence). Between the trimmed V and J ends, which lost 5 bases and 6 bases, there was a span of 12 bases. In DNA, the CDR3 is TGTGCCAGCAGCCGCGGACTCCCCGATACGCAGTATTTT. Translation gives CASSRGLPDTQYF. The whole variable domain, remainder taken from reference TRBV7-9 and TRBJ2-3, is DTGVSQNPRHKITKRGQNVTFRCDPISEHNRLYWYRQTLGQGPEFLTYFQNEAQLEKSRLLSDRFSAERPKGSFSTLEIQRTEQGDSAMYLCASSRGLPDTQYFGPGTRLTVL.

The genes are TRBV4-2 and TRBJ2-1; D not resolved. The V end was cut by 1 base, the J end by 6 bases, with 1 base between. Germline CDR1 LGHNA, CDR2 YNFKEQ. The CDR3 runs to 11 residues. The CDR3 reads CASSQGNEQFF. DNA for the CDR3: TGTGCCAGCAGCCAAGGCAATGAGCAGTTCTTC.

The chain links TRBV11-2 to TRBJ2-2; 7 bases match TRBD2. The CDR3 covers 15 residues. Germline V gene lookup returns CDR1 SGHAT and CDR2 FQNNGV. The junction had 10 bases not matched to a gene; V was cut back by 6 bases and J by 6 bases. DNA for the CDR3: TGTGCCAGCAGAGGCAAAAGTAGCGGGCCCGGGGAGCTGTTTTTT. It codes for CASRGKSSGPGELFF.

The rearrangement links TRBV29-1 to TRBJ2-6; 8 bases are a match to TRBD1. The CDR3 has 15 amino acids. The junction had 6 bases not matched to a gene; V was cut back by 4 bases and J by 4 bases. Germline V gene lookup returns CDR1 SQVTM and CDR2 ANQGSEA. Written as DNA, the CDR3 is TGCAGCGTTGGGGCAGGGGGCGCCGGGGCCAACGTCCTGACTTTC. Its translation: CSVGAGGAGANVLTF. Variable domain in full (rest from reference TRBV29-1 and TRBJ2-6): SAVISQKPSRDICQRGTSLTIQCQVDSQVTMMFWYRQQPGQSLTLIATANQGSEATYESGFVIDKFPISRPNLTFSTLTVSNMSPEDSSIYLCSVGAGGAGANVLTFGAGSRLTVL.

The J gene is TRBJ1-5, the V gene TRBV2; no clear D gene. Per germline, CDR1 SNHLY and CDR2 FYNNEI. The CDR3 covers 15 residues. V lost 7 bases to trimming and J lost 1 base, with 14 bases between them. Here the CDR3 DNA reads TGTGCCAGCAAATCCGGATTGGAGAGCAATCAGCCCCAGCATTTT. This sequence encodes CASKSGLESNQPQHF.

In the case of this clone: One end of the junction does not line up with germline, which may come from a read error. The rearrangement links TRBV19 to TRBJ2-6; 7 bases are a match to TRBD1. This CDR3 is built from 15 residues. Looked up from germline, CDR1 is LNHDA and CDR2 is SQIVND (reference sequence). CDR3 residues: CASSLQGPGANVLTF. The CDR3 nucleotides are TGTGCCAGTAGTCTACAGGGGCCTGGAGCCAACGTCCTGACTTTC.

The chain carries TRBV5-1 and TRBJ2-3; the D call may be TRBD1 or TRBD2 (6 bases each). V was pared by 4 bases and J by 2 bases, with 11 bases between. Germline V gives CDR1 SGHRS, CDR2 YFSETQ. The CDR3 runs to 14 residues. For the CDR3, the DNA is TGCGCCAGCAGCCAGGGGACTCCCACAGATACGCAGTATTTT. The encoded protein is CASSQGTPTDTQYF.